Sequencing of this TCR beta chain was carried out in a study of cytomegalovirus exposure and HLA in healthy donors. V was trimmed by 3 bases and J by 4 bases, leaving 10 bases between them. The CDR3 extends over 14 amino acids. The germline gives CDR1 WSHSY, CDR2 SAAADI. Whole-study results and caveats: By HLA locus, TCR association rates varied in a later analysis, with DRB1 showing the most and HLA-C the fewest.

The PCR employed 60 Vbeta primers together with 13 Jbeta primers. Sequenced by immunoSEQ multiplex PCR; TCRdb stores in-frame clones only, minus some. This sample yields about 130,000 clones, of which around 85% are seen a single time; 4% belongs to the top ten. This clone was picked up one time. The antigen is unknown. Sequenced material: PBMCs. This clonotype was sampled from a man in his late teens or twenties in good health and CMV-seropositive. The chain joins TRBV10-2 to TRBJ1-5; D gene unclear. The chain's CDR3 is CASSEGPGNQPQHF. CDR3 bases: TGCGCCAGCAGTGAAGGCCCGGGGAATCAGCCCCAGCATTTT.